This T cell receptor (beta chain) was sequenced during a study of T cell changes during pregnancy in multiple sclerosis (dated by TCRdb to the late 2010s). Describing the broader study: The study looked at changes in the T cell repertoire across pregnancy in women with multiple sclerosis.

Library creation used the immunoSEQ multiplex PCR assay. The immuneACCESS repertoire file appears here via TCRdb, limited to in-frame rearrangements. These files lack a portion of the clones; in checked studies, under half of the deficit traces to unresolved V genes, and the cause of the others is not known. Recorded for this sample are 50,000 or so clones; around 94% of them occurred a single time. Of the sample, roughly 0.36% is held by the ten largest clones. Of note for this clone: What antigen it recognizes has not been identified. No much larger clone exists at a distance of one base, and base qualities are not known.

The CDR3 starts with the cysteine, ends with the phenylalanine, and has 13 residues. Only CDR3 DNA is held: 39 bases, read in frame from base 1. V loses 5 bases of germline sequence and J loses 14 bases, and the interval between the two ends is 21 bases. CDR1 and CDR2 were assigned from the germline V gene as MDHEN and SYDVKM. The rearranged segments are TRBV28 and TRBJ1-1, and possibly TRBD1, on 5 matching bases. This sequence originates from a female donor with multiple sclerosis, enrolled in a pregnancy study. This specimen consisted of CD4+ T cells from peripheral blood mononuclear cells, obtained before pregnancy. In nucleotide form, the sequence is TGTGCCAGCAGTGCCGGATTCGTGGGGCTAACGTTCTTT. It encodes CASSAGFVGLTFF.